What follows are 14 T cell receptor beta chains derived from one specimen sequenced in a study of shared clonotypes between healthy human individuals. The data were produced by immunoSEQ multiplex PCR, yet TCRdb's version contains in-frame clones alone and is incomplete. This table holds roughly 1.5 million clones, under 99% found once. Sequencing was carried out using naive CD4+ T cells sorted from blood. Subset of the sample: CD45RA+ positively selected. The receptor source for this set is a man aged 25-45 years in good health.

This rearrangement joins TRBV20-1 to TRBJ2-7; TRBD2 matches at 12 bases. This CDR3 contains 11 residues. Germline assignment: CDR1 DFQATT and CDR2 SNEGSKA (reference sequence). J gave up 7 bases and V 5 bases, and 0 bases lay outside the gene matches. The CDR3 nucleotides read TGCAGTGCTGGACTAGCGGGAGAGCAGTACTTC. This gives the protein CSAGLAGEQYF.

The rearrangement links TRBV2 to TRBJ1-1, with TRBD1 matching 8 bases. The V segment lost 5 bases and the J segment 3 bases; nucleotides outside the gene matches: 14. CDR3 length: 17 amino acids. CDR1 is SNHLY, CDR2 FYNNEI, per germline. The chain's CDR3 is CASSSRQGPASDTEAFF. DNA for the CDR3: TGTGCCAGCAGTTCTCGACAGGGGCCGGCGTCGGACACTGAAGCTTTCTTT.

CDR3 sequence reads: CASSEGGDGYTF. Written as DNA, the CDR3 is TGCGCCAGCAGTGAGGGGGGAGATGGCTACACCTTC. The rearrangement uses TRBV10-1 and TRBJ1-2; D possibly corresponds to TRBD1 (5 bases). Germline V gene sequence: CDR1 WNHNN, CDR2 SYGVQD (reference sequence). The ends were cut back, 2 bases at V and 6 bases at J, with 7 bases in the middle. This CDR3 comprises 12 residues.

CDR3 in DNA: TGTGCCAGCAGCCAAGTAAAGGGTCCGGGAAACACCATATATTTT. Amino acids: CASSQVKGPGNTIYF. V and J are TRBV14 and TRBJ1-3, with D uncertain. The CDR3 consists of 15 residues. Trimming removed 1 base from V and 4 bases from J, with 11 bases in between. Germline CDR1 reads SGHDN; CDR2 reads FVKESK.

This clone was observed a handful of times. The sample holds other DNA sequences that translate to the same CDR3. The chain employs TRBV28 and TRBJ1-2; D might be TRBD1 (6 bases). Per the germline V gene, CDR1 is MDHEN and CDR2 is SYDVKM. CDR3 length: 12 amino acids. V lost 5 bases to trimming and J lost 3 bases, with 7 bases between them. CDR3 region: CASSTGHYGYTF. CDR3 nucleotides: TGTGCCAGCAGTACAGGGCACTATGGCTACACCTTC.

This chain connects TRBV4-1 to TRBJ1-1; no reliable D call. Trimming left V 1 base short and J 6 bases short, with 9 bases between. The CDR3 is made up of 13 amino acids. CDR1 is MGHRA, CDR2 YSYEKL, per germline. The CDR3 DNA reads TGCGCCAGCAGCCAAGTAAGTTTCGCTGAAGCTTTCTTT. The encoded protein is CASSQVSFAEAFF.

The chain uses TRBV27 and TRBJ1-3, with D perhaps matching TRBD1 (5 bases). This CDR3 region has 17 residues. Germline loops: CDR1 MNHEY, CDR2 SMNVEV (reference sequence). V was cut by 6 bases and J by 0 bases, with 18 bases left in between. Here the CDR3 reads CASRRTRRGTSGNTIYF. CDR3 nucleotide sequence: TGTGCCAGCAGACGTACCCGCCGGGGCACCTCTGGAAACACCATATATTTT.

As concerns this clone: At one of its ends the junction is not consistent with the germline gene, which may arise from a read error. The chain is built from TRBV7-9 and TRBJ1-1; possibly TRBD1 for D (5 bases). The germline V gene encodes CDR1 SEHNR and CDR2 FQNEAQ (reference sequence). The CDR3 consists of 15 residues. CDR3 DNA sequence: TGTGCCAGCAGCCTAGCCCAGGGTGAGGGCACTGAAGCTTTCTTT. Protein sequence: CASSLAQGEGTEAFF.

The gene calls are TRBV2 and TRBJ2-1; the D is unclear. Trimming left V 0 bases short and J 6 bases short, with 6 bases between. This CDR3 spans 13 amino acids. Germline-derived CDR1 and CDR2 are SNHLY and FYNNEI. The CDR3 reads CASSEATLNEQFF. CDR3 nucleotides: TGTGCCAGCAGTGAAGCCACCCTCAATGAGCAGTTCTTC. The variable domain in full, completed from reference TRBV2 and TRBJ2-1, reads EPEVTQTPSHQVTQMGQEVILRCVPISNHLYFYWYRQILGQKVEFLVSFYNNEISEKSEIFDDQFSVERPDGSNFTLKIRSTKLEDSAMYFCASSEATLNEQFFGPGTRLTVL.

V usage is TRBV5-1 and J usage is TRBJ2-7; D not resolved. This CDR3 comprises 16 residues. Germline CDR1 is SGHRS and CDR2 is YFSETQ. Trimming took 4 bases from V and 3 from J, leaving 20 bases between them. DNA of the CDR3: TGCGCCAGCAGCCCCTTGGCGTTCGCCGATGACTACGAGCAGTACTTC. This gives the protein CASSPLAFADDYEQYF.

As DNA, the CDR3 is TGTGCCAGTAGTATAGTGCCAGGGGGCGGCAATCAGCCCCAGCATTTT. This translates into CASSIVPGGGNQPQHF. The chain joins TRBV19 to TRBJ1-5; TRBD1 agrees at 8 bases. The length of the CDR3 is 16 residues. Germline V lookup: CDR1 LNHDA, CDR2 SQIVND (reference sequence). After removal of 1 base from V and 2 bases from J, the junction contained 4 bases not matched to a gene.

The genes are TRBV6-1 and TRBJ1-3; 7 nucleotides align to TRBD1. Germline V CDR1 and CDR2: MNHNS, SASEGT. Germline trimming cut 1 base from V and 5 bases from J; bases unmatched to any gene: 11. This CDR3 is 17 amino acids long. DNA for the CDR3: TGTGCCAGCAGTGAAGGGGGGGACAGTGGCGGCCGAAACACCATATATTTT. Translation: CASSEGGDSGGRNTIYF.

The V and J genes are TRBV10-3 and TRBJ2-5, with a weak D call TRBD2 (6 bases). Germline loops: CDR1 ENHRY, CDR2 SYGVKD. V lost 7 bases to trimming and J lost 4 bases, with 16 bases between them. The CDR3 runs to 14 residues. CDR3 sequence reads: CAIKEGTGGETQYF. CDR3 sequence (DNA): TGTGCCATCAAGGAGGGGACGGGTGGAGAGACCCAGTACTTC.

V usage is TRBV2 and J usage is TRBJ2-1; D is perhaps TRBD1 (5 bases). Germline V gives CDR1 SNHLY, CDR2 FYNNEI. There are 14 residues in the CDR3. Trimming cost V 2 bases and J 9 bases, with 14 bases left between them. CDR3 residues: CASSENRPQGEQFF. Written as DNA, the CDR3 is TGTGCCAGCAGTGAAAACAGGCCCCAGGGTGAGCAGTTCTTC.